This is a list of T cell receptor beta chains from one sample in a study of molecular identifiers for immune sequencing clone quantification. MiXCR, applied by TCRdb to the PCR reads, yields one record per CDR3 protein. The sample yields approximately 670,000 distinct CDR3 sequences, less than 20% seen once. Sequencing was performed on naive CD8+ T cells from blood, with Jurkat cell RNA spiked in. Receptors originate from a human donor in good health. Some libraries in this study had Jurkat cell RNA spiked in. The CDR3 runs from the conserved cysteine through the conserved F or W. A D gene is named only where the DNA matches it firmly. The size entry gives once, few or many counts, or a class when the clone is expanded.

CDR3nt | CDR3aa | abundance | j_gene | d_gene | v_gene
TGTGCCAGCAGTTTGTTTCAGGGGTCCTACGAGCAGTACTTC | CASSLFQGSYEQYF | many | TRBJ2-7 | . | TRBV27
TGTGCCAGCAGTGGACTAGCAGCCACAGATACGCAGTATTTT | CASSGLAATDTQYF | many | TRBJ2-3 | TRBD2 | TRBV25-1
TGTGCCAGCAGTTTATCGCCGAGGCTAGCGGGGGACCCCGTCAGCACAGATACGCAGTATTTT | CASSLSPRLAGDPVSTDTQYF | many | TRBJ2-3 | TRBD2 | TRBV27
TGTGCCAGCAGTTCCTCACAGGGCGCTTATGGCTACACCTTC | CASSSSQGAYGYTF | many | TRBJ1-2 | . | TRBV6-5
TGTGCCAGCAGCATCCCCACCAGTGGGACGTACGAGCAGTACTTC | CASSIPTSGTYEQYF | many | TRBJ2-7 | . | TRBV28
TGCGCCAGCAGCCAAGACTGGAGGGGAGGAACTGAAGCTTTCTTT | CASSQDWRGGTEAFF | many | TRBJ1-1 | . | TRBV4-3
TGTGCCAGCAGTGGACTAATCACCAGTGAGCAGTTCTTC | CASSGLITSEQFF | many | TRBJ2-1 | . | TRBV6-5
TGCAGCGTCCCAATTCTAGACACAGATACGCAGTATTTT | CSVPILDTDTQYF | many | TRBJ2-3 | . | TRBV29-1
TGTGCCAGCAGCGGGAGGACAGGGCTTTTGTTCTACGAGCAGTACTTC | CASSGRTGLLFYEQYF | few | TRBJ2-7 | TRBD1 | TRBV5-6
TGCGCCAGCAGCCAAGAAGTGTACAGGGGGCTCATGAGTCAGCCCCAGCATTTT | CASSQEVYRGLMSQPQHF | many | TRBJ1-5 | TRBD1 | TRBV4-3
TGTGCCAGCAGCTTAACTAGCGCTAGCACAGATACGCAGTATTTT | CASSLTSASTDTQYF | many | TRBJ2-3 | TRBD2 | TRBV7-6
TGTGCCAGCAGACGGGGGGTCAGCGTAGAGCAGTACTTC | CASRRGVSVEQYF | many | TRBJ2-7 | TRBD2 | TRBV6-5